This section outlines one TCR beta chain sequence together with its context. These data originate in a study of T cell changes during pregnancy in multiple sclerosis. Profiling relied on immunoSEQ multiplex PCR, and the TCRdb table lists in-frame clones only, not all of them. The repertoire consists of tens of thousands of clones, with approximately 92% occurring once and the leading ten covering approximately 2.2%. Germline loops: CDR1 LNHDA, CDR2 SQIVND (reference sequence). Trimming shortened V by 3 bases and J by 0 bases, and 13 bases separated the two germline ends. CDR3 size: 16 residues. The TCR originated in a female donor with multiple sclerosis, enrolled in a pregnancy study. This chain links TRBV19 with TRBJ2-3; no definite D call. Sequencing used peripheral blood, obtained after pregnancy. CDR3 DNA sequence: TGTGCCAGTAGTATCGATGTGGTCTATAGCACAGATACGCAGTATTTT. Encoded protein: CASSIDVVYSTDTQYF.